Each of the 14 T cell receptor beta chains below was sequenced from the same sample in a study of CD8+ T cells in alopecia areata. Treatment indicated: oral pan-JAK inhibitor, 5-10 mg twice daily. Sequencing used cDNA as its template, made by extracting RNA and reverse transcribing it. Assay: immunoSEQ multiplex PCR; the TCRdb copy retains only in-frame clones and omits some. The table records fewer than 250,000 clones, over 60% of them present only once. The sample consisted of CD4+ T cells sorted from blood, taken at week 4, from a patient treated with tofacitinib. The source of these receptors is a human donor with alopecia areata.

The chain employs TRBV4-1 and TRBJ2-2, with 7 bases fitting TRBD1. V lost 2 bases and J lost 4; bases outside the gene matches: 4. The CDR3 extends over 15 amino acids. Germline CDR1 reads MGHRA; CDR2 reads YSYEKL. CDR3 sequence (DNA): TGCGCCAGCAGCCAACCAAACAGGGGCACCGGGGAGCTGTTTTTT. Encoded protein: CASSQPNRGTGELFF.

The CDR3 region has the DNA TGTGCCAGCAGTTACTCGGGGCAAGAGACCCAGTACTTC. This sequence encodes CASSYSGQETQYF. This rearrangement joins TRBV6-5 to TRBJ2-5; D is unclear. V lost 0 bases and J 2 bases, leaving 4 bases between the germline ends. CDR1 is MNHEY and CDR2 is SVGAGI in the germline V gene. CDR3 size: 13 residues.

This clone was found a few times. The chain couples TRBV6-6 to TRBJ1-2, with D maybe TRBD1 (6 bases). The germline V and J ends were trimmed by 2 bases and 7 bases, with 14 bases remaining between them. Germline CDR1 reads MNHNY; CDR2 reads SVGAGI (reference sequence). The CDR3 is 14 residues long. The CDR3 sequence: CASSYLDSPLGYTF. The CDR3 DNA sequence: TGTGCCAGCAGTTACCTGGACAGCCCCCTTGGCTACACCTTC.

CDR3 sequence reads: CAWRSTGHTEAFF. CDR3 coding DNA: TGTGCCTGGAGATCGACAGGACACACTGAAGCTTTCTTT. The chain employs TRBV30 and TRBJ1-1, with D tentatively TRBD1 (6 bases). Trimming cost V 3 bases and J 3 bases, with 11 bases left between them. From germline, CDR1 is GTSNPN and CDR2 SVGIG (reference sequence). This CDR3 is 13 amino acids long.

This chain joins TRBV19 and TRBJ1-4; 10 bases line up with TRBD1. Germline-derived CDR1 and CDR2 are LNHDA and SQIVND (reference sequence). The V gene end was trimmed by 7 bases and the J gene end by 6 bases; junction bases not matched to a gene: 5. This CDR3 is built from 14 residues. CDR3 bases: TGTGCCAGTAAGACAGGGGGCGGCCATGAAAAACTGTTTTTT. It is translated as CASKTGGGHEKLFF. Together with reference TRBV19 and TRBJ1-4, the CDR3 gives the full variable domain: DGGITQSPKYLFRKEGQNVTLSCEQNLNHDAMYWYRQDPGQGLRLIYYSQIVNDFQKGDIAEGYSVSREKKESFPLTVTSAQKNPTAFYLCASKTGGGHEKLFFGSGTQLSVL.

The genes are TRBV29-1 and TRBJ2-1; perhaps TRBD2 as D (6 bases). Germline V gene sequence: CDR1 SQVTM, CDR2 ANQGSEA. Trimming took off 7 bases at V and 0 bases at J, with 13 bases between the two ends. This CDR3 region has 14 residues. CDR3 coding DNA: TGCAGCGGCCTTGGGGGGAGCTCCTACAATGAGCAGTTCTTC. Its protein is CSGLGGSSYNEQFF.

This sequence joins TRBV11-2 and TRBJ1-5; D is possibly TRBD1 (6 bases). CDR3 length: 13 residues. Germline V CDR1 and CDR2: SGHAT, FQNNGV. Trimming pared 5 bases from V and 5 bases from J, leaving 10 bases between. As DNA, the CDR3 is TGTGCCAGCAGCCTATCAGGGGATCAGCCCCAGCATTTT. As protein: CASSLSGDQPQHF.

The chain is built from TRBV7-2 and TRBJ2-2; TRBD2 agrees at 14 bases. The germline V gene encodes CDR1 SGHTA and CDR2 FQGNSA. The CDR3 is 19 amino acids. Losses at the gene ends were 4 bases for V and 3 bases for J; bases not matched to a gene: 10. CDR3 bases: TGTGCCAGCAGCTCACGACTAGCGGGGGGGCCTCAGTACACCGGGGAGCTGTTTTTT. It encodes CASSSRLAGGPQYTGELFF.

The chain carries TRBV7-9 and TRBJ2-5, with D maybe TRBD2 (5 bases). The CDR3 is 16 amino acids. Trimming left V 5 bases short and J 2 bases short, with 18 bases between. Germline CDR1 reads SEHNR; CDR2 reads FQNEAQ (reference sequence). The CDR3 coding sequence is TGTGCCAGCAGCACAAGGCCCAAGAGGGCACAAGAGACCCAGTACTTC. This gives the protein CASSTRPKRAQETQYF.

This clone turned up a few times. The chain joins TRBV30 to TRBJ2-3; 8 bases match TRBD1. This CDR3 contains 15 residues. With V trimmed by 4 bases and J by 1 base, 7 bases remained unmatched. In germline, CDR1 is GTSNPN, CDR2 SVGIG (reference sequence). As DNA, the CDR3 is TGTGCCTGGACACTTGGGACAGGCCGCACAGATACGCAGTATTTT. Translated, it gives CAWTLGTGRTDTQYF.

This rearrangement joins TRBV21-1 to TRBJ2-5. TRBV21-1 is a documented pseudogene. This CDR3 contains 16 residues. CDR3 sequence (DNA): TGTGCCAGCAGCAAAGTTCTGATCGGGGGCGAAGAGACCCAGTACTTC. This encodes CASSKVLIGGEETQYF.

V gene TRBV29-1 combines with J gene TRBJ2-7, with D perhaps matching TRBD1 or TRBD2 (5 bases each). From germline, CDR1 is SQVTM and CDR2 ANQGSEA. Trimming took off 3 bases at V and 3 bases at J, with 9 bases between the two ends. The CDR3 runs 12 residues. The CDR3 coding sequence is TGCAGCGTTGACGCTGGGGGCTACGAGCAGTACTTC. The encoded protein is CSVDAGGYEQYF.

V usage is TRBV5-1 and J usage is TRBJ2-5; tentatively, D is TRBD2 (5 bases). This CDR3 comprises 15 residues. The germline CDR1 and CDR2 sequences are SGHRS and YFSETQ. V lost 0 bases, J lost 5 bases, and 14 bases lay in between. CDR3 sequence (DNA): TGCGCCAGCAGCTTGGTCCCGGGGTACGGGGAGACCCAGTACTTC. As protein: CASSLVPGYGETQYF.

V is TRBV18 and J is TRBJ1-6; tentatively, D is TRBD1 (6 bases). CDR1 and CDR2 (germline): KGHSH, LQKENI. V shed 3 bases and J shed 7 bases, with 7 bases lying between them. The CDR3 loop spans 13 amino acids. In DNA form, the CDR3 reads TGTGCCAGCTCACCCGGGACAAATTCACCCCTCCACTTT. Encoded protein: CASSPGTNSPLHF.